The 20 T cell receptor beta chains in this list originate from one sample, sequenced in a study of T cell responses to AZD1222 COVID-19 vaccine (dated by TCRdb to 2020 to 2023). The library was built by means of the immunoSEQ multiplex PCR assay. The source is immuneACCESS, and TCRdb retained only in-frame sequences with V and J called. Part of the clones is not carried over; for the studies checked, unresolved V genes explain less than half of this, and the remainder is unexplained. The sample profile shows 130,000 or so clones; about 91% of them were found once. 1.5% to 2% of the sample goes to the ten largest clones. The intended sense of this specimen's time point label: about 28 days (+/-7) after the second vaccine dose. This sample comprised peripheral blood, obtained 28 days after the second AZD1222 dose. All receptors come from an adult who received the AZD1222 COVID-19 vaccine.

This chain uses TRBV5-1 with TRBJ1-2; 7 nucleotides agree with TRBD1. V was pared by 4 bases and J by 4 bases, with 7 bases of the junction left unmatched. The V gene's germline CDR1 is SGHRS and CDR2 YFSETQ. There are 14 residues in the CDR3. The DNA of the CDR3 is TGCGCCAGCAGCCAAAGACAGGGCCCCTATGGCTACACCTTC. Protein: CASSQRQGPYGYTF.

This clone appeared a single time. This rearrangement joins TRBV6-5 to TRBJ2-2, with 9 bases that match TRBD2. This CDR3 has 14 amino acids. The trim removed 6 bases at V and 4 bases at J, leaving 3 bases unmatched. The germline CDR1 and CDR2 sequences are MNHEY and SVGAGI. The CDR3 here is CASRKREVTGELFF. The CDR3 coding sequence is TGTGCCAGCAGAAAGCGGGAGGTCACCGGGGAGCTGTTTTTT.

The rearrangement joins TRBV5-1 to TRBJ1-6; weak D call: TRBD1 (5 bases). Germline V CDR1 and CDR2: SGHRS, YFSETQ. Trimming removed 4 bases from V and 4 bases from J, with 12 bases in between. This CDR3 has 15 residues. This CDR3 is CASSPRAGYNSPLHF. The DNA of the CDR3 is TGCGCCAGCAGCCCGCGGGCAGGGTATAATTCACCCCTCCACTTT.

The J gene is TRBJ1-6, the V gene TRBV7-6; D is undetermined. The CDR3 has 15 residues. Germline V lookup: CDR1 SGHVS, CDR2 FNYEAQ. Trimming took off 2 bases at V and 5 bases at J, with 10 bases between the two ends. Here the CDR3 DNA reads TGTGCCAGCAGCTTACAGGCAGTCCATAATTCACCCCTCCACTTT. Amino acid sequence: CASSLQAVHNSPLHF. The full variable domain, rest sourced from reference TRBV7-6 and TRBJ1-6, is GAGVSQSPRYKVTKRGQDVALRCDPISGHVSLYWYRQALGQGPEFLTYFNYEAQQDKSGLPNDRFSAERPEGSISTLTIQRTEQRDSAMYRCASSLQAVHNSPLHFGNGTRLTVT.

The V and J genes are TRBV9 and TRBJ2-3, with a possible D match to TRBD2 (5 bases). V was trimmed by 0 bases and J by 1 base, leaving 12 bases between them. Germline V lookup: CDR1 SGDLS, CDR2 YYNGEE. CDR3 length equals 16 residues. The CDR3 is CASSVEPVRGTDTQYF. In DNA, the CDR3 is TGTGCCAGCAGCGTAGAACCCGTGAGGGGCACAGATACGCAGTATTTT.

In its sample, this clone was seen once. J is TRBJ1-2 and V is TRBV10-3, with a possible D match to TRBD1 (5 bases). In germline, CDR1 is ENHRY, CDR2 SYGVKD. This CDR3 has 14 amino acids. V was cut by 0 bases and J by 7 bases, with 12 bases left in between. The CDR3 DNA is TGTGCCATCAGTGAGTCGGTCGGGGCTGGTGGCTACACCTTC. Its protein is CAISESVGAGGYTF.

In the case of this clone: The junction departs from the called germline gene at one end, perhaps through a read error. V gene TRBV7-7 combines with J gene TRBJ2-1, with 12 bases that match TRBD2. This CDR3 region has 18 residues. CDR1 SSHAT and CDR2 FNYEAQ come from the germline V gene (reference sequence). CDR3 sequence: CASSLAPMTSGGYNEQFF. CDR3 sequence (DNA): TGTGCTAGCAGCTTAGCGCCCATGACTAGCGGGGGATACAATGAGCAGTTCTTC. The entire variable domain, with the rest obtained from reference TRBV7-7 and TRBJ2-1, is as follows: GAGVSQSPRYKVTKRGQDVTLRCDPISSHATLYWYQQALGQGPEFLTYFNYEAQPDKSGLPSDRFSAERPEGSISTLTIQRTEQRDSAMYRCASSLAPMTSGGYNEQFFGPGTRLTVL.

V and J are TRBV5-1 and TRBJ1-1; D perhaps matches TRBD1 (5 bases). Trimming removed 3 bases from V and 1 base from J, with 19 bases in between. CDR3 length: 17 residues. CDR1 and CDR2 (germline): SGHRS, YFSETQ. The CDR3 reads CASSSRGAQGGNTEAFF. The CDR3 DNA reads TGCGCCAGCAGCTCAAGAGGGGCCCAGGGAGGGAACACTGAAGCTTTCTTT.

V is TRBV30 and J is TRBJ1-4; no firm D call. The CDR3 contains 15 residues. CDR1 and CDR2 (germline): GTSNPN, SVGIG (reference sequence). The V gene lost 0 bases and the J gene lost 0 bases, with 8 bases spanning the gap. The CDR3: CAWSVWDATNEKLFF. The CDR3 region has the DNA TGTGCCTGGAGTGTTTGGGATGCAACTAATGAAAAACTGTTTTTT.

The chain carries TRBV10-3 and TRBJ2-3; 7 bases match TRBD1. The CDR3 has 13 amino acids. The junction had 3 bases not matched to a gene; V was cut back by 3 bases and J by 6 bases. The germline CDR1 and CDR2 sequences are ENHRY and SYGVKD. The CDR3 DNA reads as TGTGCCATCAGTGATACAGGGGTTGATACGCAGTATTTT. Its translation is CAISDTGVDTQYF.

J is TRBJ2-2 and V is TRBV5-4; D might be TRBD1 (6 bases). This CDR3 contains 14 residues. Germline CDR1 reads SGHNT; CDR2 reads YYREEE (reference sequence). V was cut by 0 bases and J by 7 bases, with 10 bases left in between. The CDR3 DNA sequence: TGTGCCAGCAGCTTGGAGGGGGTCGGCGGGGAGCTGTTTTTT. It encodes CASSLEGVGGELFF. The entire variable domain, with the rest obtained from reference TRBV5-4 and TRBJ2-2, is as follows: ETGVTQSPTHLIKTRGQQVTLRCSSQSGHNTVSWYQQALGQGPQFIFQYYREEENGRGNFPPRFSGLQFPNYSSELNVNALELDDSALYLCASSLEGVGGELFFGEGSRLTVL.

The chain couples TRBV21-1 to TRBJ1-4. TRBV21-1 is termed a pseudogene. The CDR3 has 16 residues. For the CDR3, the DNA is TGTGCCAGCAGCCCTCCATTTGGGAGGAGTAATGAAAAACTGTTTTTT. This codes for CASSPPFGRSNEKLFF.

The DNA of the CDR3 is TGTGCCAGCAGCCGAGGGACAGAGGGACGGAACACTGAAGCTTTCTTT. Residues: CASSRGTEGRNTEAFF. The chain carries TRBV7-9 and TRBJ1-1, with 7 positions matching TRBD1. The CDR3 consists of 16 residues. The V gene end was trimmed by 5 bases and the J gene end by 1 base; junction bases not matched to a gene: 10. Germline lookup yields CDR1 SEHNR and CDR2 FQNEAQ (reference sequence).

This clone was observed once. This sequence joins TRBV29-1 and TRBJ2-6, with D possibly being TRBD2 (6 bases). The CDR3 loop spans 16 amino acids. CDR1 and CDR2 (germline): SQVTM, ANQGSEA. The V gene lost 6 bases and the J gene lost 0 bases, with 15 bases spanning the gap. DNA of the CDR3: TGCAGCGTCTCCGGGACTCTTGACTCTGGGGCCAACGTCCTGACTTTC. It translates to CSVSGTLDSGANVLTF.

V is TRBV9 and J is TRBJ1-1; 7 nucleotides align to TRBD1. The CDR3 has 15 amino acids. Germline trimming cut 4 bases from V and 3 bases from J; bases unmatched to any gene: 9. The germline CDR1 and CDR2 sequences are SGDLS and YYNGEE. CDR3 sequence reads: CASSPRQGFYTEAFF. The CDR3, as DNA: TGTGCCAGCAGCCCCCGACAGGGCTTTTACACTGAAGCTTTCTTT.

The chain is built from TRBV5-1 and TRBJ2-1, with TRBD2 as a possible D gene (6 bases). Trimming shortened V by 0 bases and J by 0 bases, and 7 bases separated the two germline ends. Germline CDR1 SGHRS, CDR2 YFSETQ. This CDR3 has 15 amino acids. CDR3 DNA sequence: TGCGCCAGCAGCTTGGCGGGAGTCTCCTACAATGAGCAGTTCTTC. Amino acids: CASSLAGVSYNEQFF.

The chain couples TRBV5-5 to TRBJ2-3, with TRBD2 matching 11 bases. This CDR3 region has 16 residues. J gave up 2 bases and V 4 bases, and 6 bases lay outside the gene matches. The germline gives CDR1 SGHKS, CDR2 YYEKEE (reference sequence). The CDR3 DNA is TGTGCCAGCAGCCGTGGGACTAGCGGTTACACAGATACGCAGTATTTT. This sequence encodes CASSRGTSGYTDTQYF.

The chain has TRBV30 and TRBJ1-4; 7 positions agree with TRBD1. The junction had 4 bases not matched to a gene; V was cut back by 4 bases and J by 5 bases. The length of the CDR3 is 13 residues. Germline CDR1 GTSNPN, CDR2 SVGIG (reference sequence). The CDR3 DNA reads TGTGCCTGGATGGGACAGCCAAATGAAAAACTGTTTTTT. This translates into CAWMGQPNEKLFF.

This clone was observed once. The rearrangement joins TRBV18 to TRBJ1-2, with D perhaps TRBD1 (5 bases). Trimming removed 0 bases at V and 3 bases at J, with 14 bases between. The CDR3 has 16 amino acids. Germline values: CDR1 KGHSH, CDR2 LQKENI. Here the CDR3 reads CASSPPGEGSHYGYTF. DNA of the CDR3: TGTGCCAGCTCACCACCGGGGGAGGGCTCTCACTATGGCTACACCTTC.

The V and J genes are TRBV12-3 or TRBV12-4 and TRBJ1-1; TRBD1 might be the D (5 bases). Trimming removed 3 bases at V and 10 bases at J, with 9 bases between. The CDR3 is 11 amino acids. In DNA, the CDR3 is TGTGCCAGCAGTTTGGGCAGGGCAGCTTTCTTT. Residues: CASSLGRAAFF.